This is a list of T cell receptor beta chains from one sample in a study of CD8+ T cells in alopecia areata. The protocol was immunoSEQ multiplex PCR, while the TCRdb copy is restricted to in-frame clones and leaves out a portion. The sample has 150,000 to 200,000 clones, approximately 56% seen once; the top ten hold roughly 14%. The material was CD4+ T cells sorted from blood, obtained at week 0. The receptors shown here come from a human donor with alopecia areata. Each CDR3 is given with its conserved first and last residue. The D gene is left open where the match is weak. The size field is filled for only some rows; it gives once, few, many or a size class.

TRBV29-1	TRBJ2-2	NA	NA	CSVGLRPAIGELFF	TGCAGCGTGGGGCTTAGGCCCGCAATCGGGGAGCTGTTTTTT
TRBV7-7	TRBJ2-5	NA	TRBD1	CASSLDRGQETQYF	TGTGCCAGCAGCCTCGACAGGGGACAAGAGACCCAGTACTTC
TRBV5-5	TRBJ1-2	many	NA	CASSPTGYGYTF	TGTGCCAGCAGCCCAACAGGGTATGGCTACACCTTC
TRBV2	TRBJ1-1	NA	TRBD1	CASRTGTLSQSGSNTEAFF	TGTGCCAGCAGGACAGGGACGTTGTCGCAATCGGGCTCGAACACTGAAGCTTTCTTT
TRBV25-1	TRBJ1-5	few	TRBD1	CASSDSTGGRNQPQHF	TGTGCCAGCAGTGACTCGACAGGGGGCAGGAATCAGCCCCAGCATTTT
TRBV18	TRBJ2-7	NA	TRBD1	CASSPQGAVIYEQYF	TGTGCCAGCTCACCACAGGGGGCCGTTATTTACGAGCAGTACTTC
TRBV11-2	TRBJ1-2	NA	TRBD1	CASSPADRPGYTF	TGTGCCAGCAGCCCCGCGGACAGGCCTGGCTACACCTTC
TRBV11-2	TRBJ1-1	once	NA	CASSYVGWAMNTEAFF	TGTGCCAGCAGTTATGTCGGGTGGGCCATGAACACTGAAGCTTTCTTT
TRBV7-9	TRBJ1-1	NA	NA	CASSWTGGNTEAFF	TGTGCCAGCAGCTGGACTGGGGGGAACACTGAAGCTTTCTTT
TRBV30	TRBJ2-3	once	NA	CAWSRQWDTQYF	TGTGCCTGGAGTCGCCAGTGGGATACGCAGTATTTT
TRBV29-1	TRBJ2-3	few	NA	CSVSATSQSTDTQYF	TGCAGCGTTTCAGCGACATCGCAAAGCACAGATACGCAGTATTTT
TRBV19	TRBJ2-3	NA	TRBD2	CASSKEGLAGHTQYF	TGTGCCAGTAGTAAGGAGGGGCTAGCGGGGCATACGCAGTATTTT
TRBV7-2	TRBJ2-3	few	NA	CASSPYTDTQYF	TGTGCCAGCAGCCCATACACAGATACGCAGTATTTT
TRBV19	TRBJ2-7	few	TRBD1	CASSTGTGGGVQYF	TGTGCCAGTAGTACCGGGACAGGGGGCGGAGTGCAGTACTTC
TRBV19	TRBJ1-1	NA	TRBD1	CASSIGTGGTEAFF	TGTGCCAGTAGTATTGGGACAGGGGGGACTGAAGCTTTCTTT
TRBV7-2	TRBJ1-2	NA	NA	CASSLYPGREYGYTF	TGTGCCAGCAGCTTATACCCAGGTCGGGAGTATGGCTACACCTTC
TRBV30	TRBJ1-2	once	TRBD1	CAGSMRQGYGYTF	TGTGCCGGGAGTATGAGACAGGGTTATGGCTACACCTTC
TRBV6-5	TRBJ1-1	once	NA	CASSVEGEAFF	TGTGCCAGCAGTGTCGAGGGTGAAGCTTTCTTT
TRBV19	TRBJ1-1	few	TRBD1	CATHLRRGPAFF	TGTGCCACTCACCTCAGGAGGGGGCCTGCTTTCTTT
TRBV6-5	TRBJ2-5	few	TRBD1	CASRTDRVTQETQYF	TGTGCCAGCAGAACCGACAGGGTTACCCAAGAGACCCAGTACTTC
TRBV29-1	TRBJ2-7	few	TRBD1	CSVGRSAGGYEQYF	TGCAGCGTTGGAAGGTCTGCAGGGGGCTACGAGCAGTACTTC
TRBV30	TRBJ1-6	NA	NA	CAFNGPTDNSPLHF	TGTGCCTTTAATGGTCCGACAGATAATTCACCCCTCCACTTT
TRBV29-1	TRBJ2-7	NA	NA	CSVGQPLEQYF	TGCAGCGTTGGGCAGCCACTAGAGCAGTACTTC
TRBV9	TRBJ2-5	once	TRBD2	CASSVGASGDFQETQYF	TGTGCCAGCAGCGTAGGGGCTAGCGGGGATTTCCAAGAGACCCAGTACTTC
TRBV29-1	TRBJ1-1	NA	NA	CSVGTNRASGTEAFF	TGCAGCGTTGGGACCAACAGGGCTAGTGGCACTGAAGCTTTCTTT
TRBV27	TRBJ1-1	few	TRBD1	CASSPAGTGRTEAFF	TGTGCCAGCAGCCCCGCCGGGACAGGGAGGACTGAAGCTTTCTTT
TRBV29-1	TRBJ1-1	few	TRBD1	CSVGGRGRPEAFF	TGCAGCGTGGGGGGTAGGGGGCGACCTGAAGCTTTCTTT
TRBV30	TRBJ1-1	NA	NA	CAWSPWESEAFF	TGTGCCTGGAGTCCCTGGGAGTCTGAAGCTTTCTTT
TRBV29-1	TRBJ1-1	few	NA	CSVAGGPIGAFF	TGCAGCGTCGCCGGGGGACCCATAGGGGCTTTCTTT
TRBV9	TRBJ2-5	once	NA	CASSVAGSQETQYF	TGTGCCAGCAGCGTAGCTGGCTCCCAAGAGACCCAGTACTTC
TRBV4-2	TRBJ1-1	NA	NA	CASSQDGLNTEAFF	TGTGCCAGCAGCCAAGATGGCCTGAACACTGAAGCTTTCTTT
TRBV7-9	TRBJ2-7	NA	NA	CASSFQGGAYEQYF	TGTGCCAGCAGCTTCCAGGGGGGAGCCTACGAGCAGTACTTC
TRBV5-1	TRBJ1-2	NA	TRBD1	CASSLDGQGFYGYTF	TGCGCCAGCAGCTTGGACGGACAGGGGTTTTATGGCTACACCTTC
TRBV9	TRBJ2-5	NA	TRBD2	CASSVLAGVLGETQYF	TGTGCCAGCAGCGTACTGGCGGGGGTCTTGGGAGAGACCCAGTACTTC
TRBV10-2	TRBJ1-1	NA	NA	CASSSDRMAAFF	TGCGCCAGCAGCTCCGACCGGATGGCAGCTTTCTTT
TRBV5-6	TRBJ1-2	NA	NA	CASSTGPYNYGYTF	TGTGCCAGCAGCACGGGACCCTATAACTATGGCTACACCTTC
TRBV29-1	TRBJ1-2	NA	NA	CSVVGDGGGYTF	TGCAGCGTTGTCGGGGACGGCGGCGGCTACACCTTC
TRBV15	TRBJ1-2	NA	NA	CATSRDSSAGNYGYTF	TGTGCCACCAGCAGAGATAGCTCGGCGGGCAACTATGGCTACACCTTC
TRBV14	TRBJ1-1	many	TRBD1	CASKFGQGNTEAFF	TGTGCCAGCAAATTCGGACAGGGGAACACTGAAGCTTTCTTT
TRBV5-1	TRBJ2-5	NA	TRBD2	CASSTVGLAGGETQYF	TGCGCCAGCAGCACCGTGGGACTAGCGGGGGGAGAGACCCAGTACTTC
TRBV6-5	TRBJ1-5	NA	NA	CASRSEGTSNQPQHF	TGTGCCAGCAGATCGGAGGGGACTAGCAATCAGCCCCAGCATTTT
TRBV6-5	TRBJ1-1	NA	NA	CASTGALTNTEAFF	TGTGCCAGCACCGGGGCCCTTACGAACACTGAAGCTTTCTTT
TRBV7-9	TRBJ1-6	NA	TRBD1	CASRGTGDPSSPLHF	TGTGCCAGCAGGGGTACAGGGGATCCAAGTTCACCCCTCCACTTT
TRBV6-6	TRBJ1-5	NA	NA	CASGSQQPQHF	TGTGCCAGCGGGAGTCAGCAGCCCCAGCATTTT
TRBV23-1	TRBJ1-5	NA	NA	CASSPCAREEVQPQHF	TGCGCCAGCAGCCCGTGTGCCAGGGAGGAAGTCCAGCCCCAGCATTTT
TRBV29-1	TRBJ2-3	few	TRBD1	CSVDRGSTDTQYF	TGCAGCGTAGACAGGGGGAGCACAGATACGCAGTATTTT
TRBV18	TRBJ2-2	NA	TRBD2	CASSPRGTSGDRSGELFF	TGTGCCAGCTCACCACGGGGGACTAGCGGCGACCGCAGCGGGGAGCTGTTTTTT
TRBV7-6	TRBJ2-5	NA	TRBD2	CASSLLGGASGGAPETQYF	TGTGCCAGCAGCTTATTAGGAGGTGCTAGCGGGGGGGCCCCCGAGACCCAGTACTTC
TRBV5-6	TRBJ2-2	NA	NA	CASSFLQGAGELFF	TGTGCCAGCAGCTTCCTACAGGGCGCCGGGGAGCTGTTTTTT
TRBV4-1	TRBJ1-6	few	NA	CASSQVGPPLHF	TGCGCCAGCAGCCAAGTGGGGCCACCCCTCCACTTT
TRBV29-1	TRBJ2-5	once	NA	CSVDGLRETQYF	TGCAGCGTCGACGGACTAAGAGAGACCCAGTACTTC